The present T cell receptor beta chain was sequenced within a study of immune cell composition in non-small cell lung cancer. The protocol was immunoSEQ multiplex PCR, while the TCRdb copy is restricted to in-frame clones and leaves out a portion. The profile shows approximately 3,000 clones, 81% of them singletons. General study results and limits: No significant correlation existed between pack-years smoked and tumour clonality.

J was trimmed by 4 bases and V by 0 bases; bases with no gene match: 10. The CDR3 is 18 residues long. Per the germline V gene, CDR1 is LGHNA and CDR2 is YSLEER. Worth noting for this clone: Its cognate antigen is unknown.

This same sample was also taken into another study, of CD4 T cells in lung cancer.

This chain connects TRBV4-3 to TRBJ1-3; 9 bases map to TRBD1. Sample: lung tumor tissue. This TCR was sampled from a human donor with non-small cell lung cancer. CDR3 nucleotide sequence: TGCGCCAGCAGCCAAGATGATGCCGGGACAGGGCGGGGAAACACCATATATTTT. Its translation is CASSQDDAGTGRGNTIYF.